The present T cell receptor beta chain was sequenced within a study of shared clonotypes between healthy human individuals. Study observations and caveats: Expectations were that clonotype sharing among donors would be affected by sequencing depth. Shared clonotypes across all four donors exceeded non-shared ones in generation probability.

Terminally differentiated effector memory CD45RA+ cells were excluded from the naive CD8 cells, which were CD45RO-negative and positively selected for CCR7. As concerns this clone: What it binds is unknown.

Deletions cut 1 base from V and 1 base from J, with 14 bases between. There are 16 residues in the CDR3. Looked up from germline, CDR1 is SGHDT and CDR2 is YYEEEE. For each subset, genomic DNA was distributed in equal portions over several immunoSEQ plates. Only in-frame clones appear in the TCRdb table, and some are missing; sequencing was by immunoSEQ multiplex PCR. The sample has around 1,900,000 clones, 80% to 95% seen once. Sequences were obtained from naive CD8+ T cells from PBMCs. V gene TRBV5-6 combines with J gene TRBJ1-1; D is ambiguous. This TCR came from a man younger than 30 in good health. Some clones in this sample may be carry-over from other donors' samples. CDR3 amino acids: CASSLKPGRANTEAFF. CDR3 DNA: TGTGCCAGCAGCTTGAAACCAGGACGGGCGAACACTGAAGCTTTCTTT.